The rows below give T cell receptor beta chains drawn from one sample of a study of T cells in Graves' hyperthyroidism and ophthalmopathy. TCRdb re-analysed the multiplex PCR reads in MiXCR, keeping a single row per CDR3 protein. The repertoire has hundreds of thousands of distinct CDR3 sequences, 11% to 15% of them found once; the top ten carry roughly 10%. The material sequenced was blood. The source of these receptors is a woman aged 18-35 years with Graves' hyperthyroidism. Both conserved end residues are part of each CDR3. A D gene is named only where the DNA matches it firmly. Size values are once, few and many counts, or a class for expanded clones, and some rows have none.

CASHRRDRGLSTNEKLFF	TGTGCCAGCCACCGCCGGGACAGGGGGCTTTCAACTAATGAAAAACTGTTTTTT	.	TRBD1	TRBV28	TRBJ1-4
CASSGTRVNTQYF	TGTGCCAGCTCGGGGACTAGGGTGAATACGCAGTATTTT	few	TRBD2	TRBV6-1	TRBJ2-3
CASSQDGESSYNEQFF	TGCGCCAGCAGCCAAGATGGGGAAAGCTCCTACAATGAGCAGTTCTTC	many	.	TRBV4-3	TRBJ2-1
CASSYDPGRLHGYTF	TGTGCCAGCAGTTACGATCCCGGAAGACTCCATGGCTACACCTTC	few	.	TRBV6-6	TRBJ1-2
CASSPGQGGKNIQYF	TGCGCCAGCAGCCCGGGACAGGGGGGCAAAAACATTCAGTACTTC	.	TRBD1	TRBV5-1	TRBJ2-4
CASSWGLAGPWHEQFF	TGTGCCAGCAGCTGGGGACTAGCGGGGCCTTGGCATGAGCAGTTCTTC	.	TRBD2	TRBV7-9	TRBJ2-1
CASSFPPSSYEQYF	TGTGCCAGCAGTTTTCCGCCTTCGTCCTACGAGCAGTACTTC	.	.	TRBV27	TRBJ2-7
CASSQDVLTTQYF	TGTGCCAGCAGCCAAGACGTTCTAACAACGCAGTATTTT	.	.	TRBV3-1	TRBJ2-3
CSARRTARETQYF	TGCAGTGCTAGAAGGACAGCTCGTGAGACCCAGTACTTC	many	.	TRBV20-1	TRBJ2-5
CSARDYAGPSYNEQFF	TGCAGTGCTAGAGATTACGCGGGGCCCTCCTACAATGAGCAGTTCTTC	many	.	TRBV20-1	TRBJ2-1
CASRRDSSGGFGELFF	TGCGCCAGCAGAAGGGATTCGTCGGGGGGCTTCGGGGAGCTGTTTTTT	few	.	TRBV10-2	TRBJ2-2
CASTLTWPGELFF	TGTGCCAGCACCCTGACCTGGCCCGGGGAGCTGTTTTTT	many	.	TRBV27	TRBJ2-2
CASNDRGGELSF	TGCGCCAGCAATGACAGGGGCGGGGAGCTGTCTTTT	.	TRBD1	TRBV10-1	TRBJ2-2
CATSDSDGGQQFF	TGTGCCACCAGTGACTCAGACGGAGGACAGCAGTTCTTC	.	.	TRBV24-1	TRBJ2-1
CATSDGGSNEKLFF	TGTGCCACCAGTGATGGGGGGTCGAATGAAAAACTGTTTTTT	many	.	TRBV24-1	TRBJ1-4
CASSSTSYSNEQFF	TGTGCCAGCAGCTCGACTTCCTATAGCAATGAGCAGTTCTTC	many	.	TRBV7-8	TRBJ2-1
CASSQETGSETDTQYF	TGTGCCAGCAGCCAAGAGACAGGGTCGGAAACAGATACGCAGTATTTT	.	TRBD1	TRBV14	TRBJ2-3
CASNSLTSSYNEQFF	TGTGCCAGCAATTCCTTGACTAGCTCCTACAATGAGCAGTTCTTC	many	.	TRBV27	TRBJ2-1
CASSQDLAGIEQYF	TGTGCCAGCAGCCAAGATTTGGCAGGAATTGAGCAGTACTTC	many	.	TRBV3-1	TRBJ2-7
CASSLLGATGELFF	TGTGCCAGCAGCTTATTAGGGGCAACCGGGGAGCTGTTTTTT	many	.	TRBV7-9	TRBJ2-2
CASSLLGSSGANVLTF	TGTGCCAGCAGTTTACTGGGCAGCTCTGGGGCCAACGTCCTGACTTTC	many	.	TRBV27	TRBJ2-6
CASSLRPPRNEQFF	TGTGCCAGCAGCTTAAGGCCCCCCCGCAATGAGCAGTTCTTC	many	.	TRBV11-3	TRBJ2-1
CASSDPGLAGGVQYF	TGCGCCAGCAGTGATCCCGGACTAGCGGGAGGTGTGCAGTACTTC	many	TRBD2	TRBV10-1	TRBJ2-7
CASSPGGRRGEKLFF	TGTGCCAGCAGCCCCGGGGGACGTCGCGGTGAAAAACTGTTTTTT	few	.	TRBV7-9	TRBJ1-4
CSARPGTGNQETQYF	TGCAGTGCTCGCCCCGGGACAGGGAACCAAGAGACCCAGTACTTC	.	TRBD1	TRBV20-1	TRBJ2-5
CASTSGRGFTDTQYF	.	many	.	TRBV27	TRBJ2-3
CASSSRQGSSYEQYF	TGCGCCAGCAGCTCGAGGCAGGGGAGCTCCTACGAGCAGTACTTC	many	.	TRBV5-1	TRBJ2-7
CASSQDLGSRRGYTF	TGTGCCAGCAGCCAAGATCTTGGCAGTAGGCGAGGCTACACCTTC	few	.	TRBV4-2	TRBJ1-2
CSARDKVSAGGVSTDTQYF	TGCAGTGCTAGAGATAAGGTCTCAGCGGGAGGGGTTAGCACAGATACGCAGTATTTT	many	TRBD2	TRBV20-1	TRBJ2-3
CASSVGGMNTEAFF	TGTGCCAGCAGCGTAGGAGGAATGAACACTGAAGCTTTCTTT	many	.	TRBV9	TRBJ1-1
CASRANLGEGGYTF	TGTGCCAGCAGAGCTAATTTGGGTGAAGGTGGCTACACCTTC	.	.	TRBV6-2/TRBV6-3	TRBJ1-2
CASSPQGASGSYEQFF	TGTGCCAGCAGTCCCCAGGGGGCTAGCGGCTCCTACGAGCAGTTCTTC	.	.	TRBV27	TRBJ2-1
CASRLDISSGNTIYF	TGTGCCAGCAGATTAGACATCAGCTCTGGAAACACCATATATTTT	.	.	TRBV7-9	TRBJ1-3
CATSGSGTGINEQFF	TGTGCCACCAGTGGTTCCGGGACAGGAATTAATGAGCAGTTCTTC	many	TRBD1	TRBV24-1	TRBJ2-1
CATSDPRTLPGELFF	TGTGCCACCAGTGATCCACGAACCCTACCCGGGGAGCTGTTTTTT	.	.	TRBV24-1	TRBJ2-2
CSADDGTAFNQPQHF	TGCAGTGCCGATGATGGGACAGCGTTTAATCAGCCCCAGCATTTT	.	TRBD1	TRBV20-1	TRBJ1-5
CSASITSQGRISNQPQHF	TGCAGTGCTAGTATTACCTCACAGGGGAGAATTAGCAATCAGCCCCAGCATTTT	many	TRBD1	TRBV20-1	TRBJ1-5
CASSHSGTGFSLYF	TGTGCCAGCAGCCACTCCGGGACAGGGTTTTCGCTGTACTTC	few	TRBD1	TRBV3-1	TRBJ2-7
CATSDVSSSSYNEQFF	TGTGCCACCAGTGATGTCTCTAGTAGCTCCTACAATGAGCAGTTCTTC	few	.	TRBV24-1	TRBJ2-1
CASSLALGAEAFF	TGTGCCAGCAGTCTTGCCCTGGGGGCTGAAGCTTTCTTT	few	.	TRBV6-4	TRBJ1-1
CASSPRTSGREGTDTQYF	TGCGCCAGCAGCCCTCGGACTAGCGGGAGGGAGGGCACAGATACGCAGTATTTT	few	TRBD2	TRBV4-3	TRBJ2-3
CASSLVRGANYEQYF	TGTGCCAGCAGCTTAGTGCGGGGGGCGAACTACGAGCAGTACTTC	few	TRBD2	TRBV7-9	TRBJ2-7
CASSTDSYGYTF	TGTGCCAGCAGCACTGACAGCTATGGCTACACCTTC	many	.	TRBV11-2	TRBJ1-2
CASSADAGGLAGVNNEQFF	TGTGCCAGCAGCGCCGACGCGGGGGGACTAGCGGGAGTTAACAATGAGCAGTTCTTC	few	TRBD2	TRBV9	TRBJ2-1
CASSPSDNSPLHF	TGTGCCAGCTCACCGTCGGATAATTCACCCCTCCACTTT	.	.	TRBV18	TRBJ1-6
CASSQVSAGSSYEQYF	TGCGCCAGCAGCCAAGTCTCCGCGGGGAGCTCCTACGAGCAGTACTTC	many	.	TRBV4-1	TRBJ2-7
CASSYSPAGHIQYF	TGTGCCAGCAGTTACTCCCCTGCGGGGCACATTCAGTACTTC	.	.	TRBV2	TRBJ2-4
CASSERSGTWQETQYF	TGCGCCAGCAGTGAGCGCAGCGGGACTTGGCAAGAGACCCAGTACTTC	.	TRBD2	TRBV10-2	TRBJ2-5
CASRLAYPETQYF	TGTGCCAGCAGGCTTGCCTACCCAGAGACCCAGTACTTC	many	.	TRBV7-9	TRBJ2-5
CASSLFSGTYEQYF	TGTGCCAGCAGTTTATTTAGCGGGACTTACGAGCAGTACTTC	many	TRBD2	TRBV28	TRBJ2-7
CASSPGTGDEQFF	TGTGCCAGCAGTCCCGGGACAGGGGATGAGCAGTTCTTC	many	TRBD1	TRBV2	TRBJ2-1
CASSWRLGENQPQHF	TGTGCCAGCAGTTGGAGACTAGGGGAAAATCAGCCCCAGCATTTT	few	.	TRBV6-1	TRBJ1-5
CASSPGQGMNLNTEAFF	TGTGCCAGCAGTCCGGGACAGGGAATGAATCTGAACACTGAAGCTTTCTTT	many	TRBD1	TRBV6-2/TRBV6-3	TRBJ1-1
CSVERQLKTEAFF	TGCAGCGTTGAGAGACAATTGAAAACTGAAGCTTTCTTT	.	.	TRBV29-1	TRBJ1-1
CASSSPGQPLTGKGNQPQHF	TGTGCCAGCAGTTCTCCGGGACAGCCTCTGACGGGTAAGGGCAATCAGCCCCAGCATTTT	.	TRBD1	TRBV28	TRBJ1-5
CAWSVPGTGTYEQYF	TGTGCCTGGAGTGTACCCGGGACAGGTACCTACGAGCAGTACTTC	many	TRBD1	TRBV30	TRBJ2-7
CASSQLDRGYEQYF	TGCGCCAGCAGCCAACTGGACAGGGGCTACGAGCAGTACTTC	many	TRBD1	TRBV4-1	TRBJ2-7
CASSIGGKYNEQFF	TGTGCCAGCAGCATTGGTGGGAAATACAATGAGCAGTTCTTC	few	.	TRBV9	TRBJ2-1
CASSFVQGIHEQYF	TGTGCCAGCAGCTTTGTTCAGGGGATCCACGAGCAGTACTTC	few	.	TRBV5-8	TRBJ2-7